The 30 T cell receptor beta chains below come from one sample, sequenced in a study of blood T cell repertoires in COVID-19. Profiled with immunoSEQ multiplex PCR; TCRdb holds only in-frame clones, not every one. The top ten hold roughly 2.5% of the sample, which has about 110,000 clones, about nine tenths seen once. Sequencing was done on a sample of peripheral blood. Every receptor here comes from a human donor in a cohort sampled during active COVID-19.

This sequence joins TRBV10-3 and TRBJ2-3, with a possible D match to TRBD1 (5 bases). CDR3 length: 13 amino acids. V lost 3 bases to trimming and J lost 5 bases, with 9 bases between them. The germline V gene has CDR1 ENHRY and CDR2 SYGVKD. The CDR3 DNA sequence: TGTGCCATCAGTGACAGGGAAGGAGATACGCAGTATTTT. Encoded protein: CAISDREGDTQYF.

In its sample, this clone was seen once. V is TRBV28 and J is TRBJ2-7; 8 bases are shared with TRBD2. Germline CDR1 reads MDHEN; CDR2 reads SYDVKM. The CDR3 has 16 residues. With 5 bases clipped from V and 0 bases from J, the junction kept 9 bases outside the gene matches. CDR3 loop: CASSPGGGRSSYEQYF. In DNA form, the CDR3 reads TGTGCCAGCAGTCCCGGGGGGGGGCGAAGCTCCTACGAGCAGTACTTC.

The table lists this clone with a few counts. The chain employs TRBV3-1 (or the pseudogene TRBV3-2) and TRBJ2-2, with D unclear. The V and J ends lost 0 bases and 6 bases respectively, with 8 bases between them. This CDR3 has 14 residues. Germline lookup yields CDR1 LGHDT and CDR2 YNNKEL (reference sequence). The CDR3 DNA follows: TGTGCCAGCAGCCAAGATACACGTCCCGGGGAGCTGTTTTTT. This encodes CASSQDTRPGELFF.

V is TRBV19 and J is TRBJ2-2, with TRBD2 matching over 8 bases. The length of the CDR3 is 14 residues. V lost 2 bases and J lost 6; bases outside the gene matches: 2. CDR1 is LNHDA, CDR2 SQIVND, per germline (reference sequence). CDR3 protein: CASSISGGAGELFF. CDR3 nucleotide sequence: TGTGCCAGTAGTATATCGGGGGGGGCCGGGGAGCTGTTTTTT.

This chain uses TRBV9 with TRBJ2-1, with a possible D match to TRBD1 (5 bases). The CDR3 totals 16 residues. CDR1 is SGDLS, CDR2 YYNGEE, per germline. V lost 3 bases to trimming and J lost 2 bases, with 15 bases between them. As DNA, the CDR3 is TGTGCCAGCAGCGCGAGTGGCAGGGATACCTACAATGAGCAGTTCTTC. Translating it yields CASSASGRDTYNEQFF.

This chain uses TRBV5-5 with TRBJ2-2; 9 nucleotides align to TRBD1. Trimming took 4 bases from V and 6 from J; bases not matched to a gene: 1. The CDR3 length is 13 residues. The germline CDR1 and CDR2 sequences are SGHKS and YYEKEE (reference sequence). The CDR3 DNA sequence: TGTGCCAGCAGCCGACAGGGGGCCGGGGAGCTGTTTTTT. Protein sequence: CASSRQGAGELFF.

The DNA for the CDR3 is TGCGCCAGCAGCCAAGCCCCCCCCAGGGTGGACGGCTACACCTTC. Protein product: CASSQAPPRVDGYTF. This chain connects TRBV4-1 to TRBJ1-2, with D tentatively TRBD1 (5 bases). The V and J ends lost 1 base and 8 bases respectively, with 17 bases between them. This CDR3 is built from 15 residues. Germline V gene data show CDR1 as MGHRA and CDR2 as YSYEKL.

This sequence joins TRBV7-2 and TRBJ1-4, with 8 bases lining up with TRBD1. After removal of 5 bases from V and 5 bases from J, the junction contained 7 bases not matched to a gene. Germline V gene lookup returns CDR1 SGHTA and CDR2 FQGNSA. CDR3 length: 15 residues. The CDR3 here is CASSPRQGLNEKLFF. In DNA form, the CDR3 reads TGTGCCAGCAGCCCGCGACAGGGGCTAAATGAAAAACTGTTTTTT.

The V call is TRBV6-6, the J call TRBJ2-5; 7 bases align to TRBD1. V gave up 5 bases and J gave up 2 bases; unmatched junction bases: 5. Germline CDR1 and CDR2: MNHNY and SVGAGI (reference sequence). The CDR3 spans 14 residues. The DNA for the CDR3 is TGTGCCAGCAGTGACAGGGAAGGGCAAGAGACCCAGTACTTC. Amino acids: CASSDREGQETQYF.

The genes are TRBV5-1 and TRBJ2-1; perhaps TRBD1 as D (6 bases). The CDR3 extends over 13 amino acids. Trimming took off 0 bases at V and 12 bases at J, with 13 bases between the two ends. Germline V gene lookup returns CDR1 SGHRS and CDR2 YFSETQ. Here the CDR3 DNA reads TGCGCCAGCAGCTTGGCAGGGGCCAACCTGCAGTTCTTC. Translation: CASSLAGANLQFF.

This chain joins TRBV6-6 and TRBJ2-7, with D possibly TRBD2 on 6 matching bases. The CDR3 has 16 residues. Trimming removed 2 bases from V and 3 bases from J, with 17 bases in between. CDR1 and CDR2 from the germline V gene are MNHNY and SVGAGI (reference sequence). The CDR3 region is CASSYLPGVRDYEQYF. The CDR3 bases are TGTGCCAGCAGTTACCTACCGGGGGTGAGGGACTACGAGCAGTACTTC.

The chain links TRBV7-9 to TRBJ2-5, with D maybe TRBD1 (5 bases). Germline assignment: CDR1 SEHNR and CDR2 FQNEAQ (reference sequence). V gave up 11 bases and J gave up 1 base, with 17 bases separating them. CDR3 length: 14 residues. The DNA of the CDR3 is TGTGCCGCAAGGGGTGGCGCAGGCCAAGAGACCCAGTACTTC. Amino acid sequence: CAARGGAGQETQYF.

The J gene is TRBJ1-1, the V gene TRBV4-2, with D perhaps matching TRBD1 (5 bases). Trimming removed 1 base from V and 8 bases from J, with 8 bases in between. Germline CDR1 reads LGHNA; CDR2 reads YNFKEQ. The CDR3 has 12 amino acids. Here the CDR3 DNA reads TGTGCCAGCAGCCAAGGCTGGGGCGAAGCTTTCTTT. It specifies CASSQGWGEAFF.

The genes are TRBV2 and TRBJ2-1; 9 bases fit TRBD1. Germline V CDR1 and CDR2: SNHLY, FYNNEI. V was pared by 4 bases and J by 5 bases, with 9 bases of the junction left unmatched. The CDR3 consists of 16 residues. The CDR3 reads CASSAPLGQGNNEQFF. CDR3 in DNA: TGTGCCAGCAGTGCGCCTTTGGGACAGGGAAACAATGAGCAGTTCTTC.

This clone showed up just once. The rearrangement joins TRBV19 to TRBJ2-1, with 9 bases aligning to TRBD2. V lost 2 bases to trimming and J lost 4 bases; unmatched junction nucleotides: 3. The CDR3 contains 15 residues. CDR1 LNHDA and CDR2 SQIVND come from the germline V gene (reference sequence). DNA of the CDR3: TGTGCCAGTAGTATACTAGCGGGGATATACAATGAGCAGTTCTTC. This codes for CASSILAGIYNEQFF.

The gene calls are TRBV2 and TRBJ1-6; tentatively, D is TRBD1 (5 bases). There are 14 residues in the CDR3. Germline lookup yields CDR1 SNHLY and CDR2 FYNNEI. The V end lost 1 base, the J end lost 9 bases, and 10 bases lay between the germline ends. The CDR3 is CASSEVGRASPLHF. The CDR3 nucleotides are TGTGCCAGCAGTGAAGTAGGCAGGGCTTCACCCCTCCACTTT.

The CDR3 spells CASSLVGGEWNTEAFF. CDR3 coding DNA: TGCGCCAGCAGCTTGGTAGGGGGGGAATGGAACACTGAAGCTTTCTTT. This chain links TRBV5-1 with TRBJ1-1; possible D gene TRBD1, 6 bases. The CDR3 is made up of 16 amino acids. V lost 0 bases, J lost 1 base, and 13 bases lay in between. The germline V gene encodes CDR1 SGHRS and CDR2 YFSETQ.

The rearrangement joins TRBV28 to TRBJ2-7; D is unclear. The CDR3 is 15 residues long. The V gene's germline CDR1 is MDHEN and CDR2 SYDVKM. Trimming took 3 bases from V and 2 from J, leaving 14 bases between them. In DNA form, the CDR3 reads TGTGCCAGCAGTTTTGGAGTTACCGGTACCTACGAGCAGTACTTC. Residues: CASSFGVTGTYEQYF.

The gene calls are TRBV4-1 and TRBJ1-2; D is ambiguous. This CDR3 is 13 amino acids long. CDR1 and CDR2 from the germline V gene are MGHRA and YSYEKL. The ends were cut back, 0 bases at V and 3 bases at J, with 5 bases in the middle. CDR3: CASSQDPDYGYTF. The CDR3 nucleotides read TGCGCCAGCAGCCAAGATCCAGACTATGGCTACACCTTC.

The CDR3 protein is CASSPESRETQYF. The CDR3 nucleotides are TGTGCCAGCAGCCCGGAGAGCCGAGAGACCCAGTACTTC. The rearrangement links TRBV2 to TRBJ2-5; no clear D. Per germline, CDR1 SNHLY and CDR2 FYNNEI. The CDR3 runs 13 residues. Trimming left V 6 bases short and J 4 bases short, with 12 bases between.

The J gene is TRBJ2-2, the V gene TRBV6-2 or TRBV6-3; 10 bases fit TRBD2. This CDR3 comprises 16 residues. Trimming took 0 bases from V and 8 from J; bases not matched to a gene: 6. Germline V lookup: CDR1 MNHEY, CDR2 SVGEGT. CDR3 sequence (DNA): TGTGCCAGCAGTTACTCACGCCTAGCGGGGGTAGGGGAGCTGTTTTTT. This sequence encodes CASSYSRLAGVGELFF.

This sequence joins TRBV9 and TRBJ2-1, with D perhaps TRBD1 (6 bases). This CDR3 contains 15 residues. The germline V gene encodes CDR1 SGDLS and CDR2 YYNGEE. V shed 0 bases and J shed 1 base, with 8 bases lying between them. The CDR3 is CASSVEGDSYNEQFF. The CDR3 DNA sequence: TGTGCCAGCAGCGTAGAGGGGGATTCCTACAATGAGCAGTTCTTC.

The V gene is TRBV29-1, the J gene TRBJ2-7, with D unclear. CDR3 length: 12 amino acids. V was trimmed by 0 bases and J by 0 bases, leaving 3 bases between them. Per germline, CDR1 SQVTM and CDR2 ANQGSEA. The DNA of the CDR3 is TGCAGCGTTGAAGACATCTCCTACGAGCAGTACTTC. Translating gives CSVEDISYEQYF.

With respect to this clone: Other DNA variants within this sample encode the same CDR3. The V call is TRBV6-6, the J call TRBJ1-2; the match to TRBD1 covers 8 bases. Trimming at V came to 5 bases and at J to 3 bases, leaving 2 bases not matched to a gene. Germline loops: CDR1 MNHNY, CDR2 SVGAGI (reference sequence). The CDR3 runs 13 residues. The CDR3 sequence is CASSPTGDYGYTF. CDR3 sequence (DNA): TGTGCCAGCAGTCCGACAGGGGACTATGGCTACACCTTC.

The chain couples TRBV6-1 to TRBJ2-7; 8 bases align to TRBD1. The length of the CDR3 is 17 residues. V was clipped by 3 bases and J by 2 bases; unmatched bases: 12. Looked up from germline, CDR1 is MNHNS and CDR2 is SASEGT. CDR3 DNA sequence: TGTGCCAGCAGTGAGCAGGGGGCGTTGATTCCTCCCTACGAGCAGTACTTC. Translated, it gives CASSEQGALIPPYEQYF.

V usage is TRBV29-1 and J usage is TRBJ2-3, with 13 bases lining up with TRBD2. V lost 3 bases to trimming and J lost 3 bases; unmatched junction nucleotides: 0. Germline loops: CDR1 SQVTM, CDR2 ANQGSEA. The CDR3 is 14 amino acids. This CDR3 reads CSVEGLAGTDTQYF. In nucleotides, the CDR3 is TGCAGCGTTGAGGGACTAGCGGGGACAGATACGCAGTATTTT.

This clone was seen only a few times. V usage is TRBV29-1 and J usage is TRBJ2-1, with a possible D match to TRBD2 (8 bases). CDR1 is SQVTM, CDR2 ANQGSEA, per germline. Between the trimmed V and J ends, which lost 7 bases and 4 bases, there was a span of 20 bases. The CDR3 spans 15 residues. The CDR3 DNA follows: TGCAGCGCCAGGGGGATGGTAGCGGGATACAATGAGCAGTTCTTC. Translating gives CSARGMVAGYNEQFF.

V usage is TRBV5-1 and J usage is TRBJ2-1; 9 bases fit TRBD2. Germline CDR1 is SGHRS and CDR2 is YFSETQ. Trimming cost V 7 bases and J 8 bases; bases outside gene matches: 13. The length of the CDR3 is 15 residues. The CDR3 region has the DNA TGCGCCAGCGCAGCTGGCGGGGGGGCCATCCATGAGCAGTTCTTC. It yields the protein CASAAGGGAIHEQFF.

This clone has only a few counts. The V and J genes are TRBV5-1 and TRBJ1-1; 10 nucleotides agree with TRBD1. CDR3 length equals 14 residues. The germline V gene encodes CDR1 SGHRS and CDR2 YFSETQ. After removal of 3 bases from V and 3 bases from J, the junction contained 2 bases not matched to a gene. The CDR3 loop is CASSSGQGYTEAFF. The CDR3 bases are TGCGCCAGCAGCTCGGGACAGGGGTACACTGAAGCTTTCTTT.

The chain recombines TRBV6-2 or TRBV6-3 with TRBJ1-1, with a possible D match to TRBD1 (5 bases). The V end was cut by 5 bases, the J end by 2 bases, with 15 bases between. Germline-derived CDR1 and CDR2 are MNHEY and SVGEGT. The CDR3 covers 15 residues. DNA for the CDR3: TGTGCCAGCAGTCGAAGGGCGGGGGGTAACACTGAAGCTTTCTTT. Translated, it gives CASSRRAGGNTEAFF.